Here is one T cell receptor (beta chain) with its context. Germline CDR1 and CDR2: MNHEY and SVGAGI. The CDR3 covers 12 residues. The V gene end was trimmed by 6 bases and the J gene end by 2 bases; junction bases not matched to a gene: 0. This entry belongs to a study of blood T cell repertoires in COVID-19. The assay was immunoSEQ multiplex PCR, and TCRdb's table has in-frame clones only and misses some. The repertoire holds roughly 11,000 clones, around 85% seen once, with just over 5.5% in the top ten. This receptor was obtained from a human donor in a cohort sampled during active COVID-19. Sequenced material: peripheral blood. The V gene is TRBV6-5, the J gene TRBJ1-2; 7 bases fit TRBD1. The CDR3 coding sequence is TGTGCCAGCAGGGGACAGAACTATGGCTACACCTTC. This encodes CASRGQNYGYTF.